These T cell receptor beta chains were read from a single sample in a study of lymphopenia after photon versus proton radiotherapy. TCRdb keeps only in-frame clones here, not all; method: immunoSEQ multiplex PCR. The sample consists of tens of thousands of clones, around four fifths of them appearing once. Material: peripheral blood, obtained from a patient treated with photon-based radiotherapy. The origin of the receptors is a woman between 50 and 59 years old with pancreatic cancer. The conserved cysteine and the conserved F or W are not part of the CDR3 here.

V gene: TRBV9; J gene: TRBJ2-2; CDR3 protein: ASSVGLSLADTGELF
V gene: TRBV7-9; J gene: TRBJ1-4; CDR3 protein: ASSLTGTGDEKLF
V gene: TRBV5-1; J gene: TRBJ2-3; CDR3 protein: ASSSGLAGVSDTQY
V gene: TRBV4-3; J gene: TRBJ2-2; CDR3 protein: ASSPAGRAANTGELF
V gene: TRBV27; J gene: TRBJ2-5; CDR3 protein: ASSFSGRAQETQY
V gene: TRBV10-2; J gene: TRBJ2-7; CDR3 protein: ASTAGGGGYEQY
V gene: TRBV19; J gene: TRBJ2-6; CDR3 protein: ASSYQGQGSPGANVLT
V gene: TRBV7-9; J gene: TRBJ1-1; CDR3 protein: ASSLAGGSEAF
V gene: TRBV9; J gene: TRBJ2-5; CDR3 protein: ASSVATGSGETQY
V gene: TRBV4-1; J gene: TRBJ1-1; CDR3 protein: ASSQDEGQGAGAF
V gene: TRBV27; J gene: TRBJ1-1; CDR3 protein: ATKTGANTEAF
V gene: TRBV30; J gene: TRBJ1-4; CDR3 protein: AWSAGQSNEKLF
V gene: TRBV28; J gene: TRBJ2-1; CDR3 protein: ASLGGSLAGGGQF
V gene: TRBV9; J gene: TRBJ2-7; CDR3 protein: ASSVETGIPWEQY
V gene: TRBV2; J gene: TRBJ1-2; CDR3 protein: ASKPWVGYT
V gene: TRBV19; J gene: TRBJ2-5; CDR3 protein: ASSIPGKQETQY
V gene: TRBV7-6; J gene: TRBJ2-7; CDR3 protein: ASADNSGNYEQY
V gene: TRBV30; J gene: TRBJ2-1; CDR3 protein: AWKAFRAGDHNEQF
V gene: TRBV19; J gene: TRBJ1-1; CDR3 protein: ASTQRTQGGANTEAF
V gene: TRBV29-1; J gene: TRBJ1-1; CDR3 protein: SVAGLGQGGTRGRHTEAF
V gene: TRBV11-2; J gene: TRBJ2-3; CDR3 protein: ASSLGQGGPDTQY
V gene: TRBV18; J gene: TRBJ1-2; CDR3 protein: ASSLDSLGYT
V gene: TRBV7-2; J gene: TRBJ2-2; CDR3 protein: ASSPYKGDLTGELF
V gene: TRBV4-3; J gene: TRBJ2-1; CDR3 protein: ASSQGQARYNEQF
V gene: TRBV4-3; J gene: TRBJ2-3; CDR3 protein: ASSQDPTGGSTQY
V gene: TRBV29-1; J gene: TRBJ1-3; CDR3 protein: SAEAGTRGNTIY
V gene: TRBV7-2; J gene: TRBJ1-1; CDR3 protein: ASSPPWENTEAF
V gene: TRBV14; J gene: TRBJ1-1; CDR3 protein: ASSQDQVPPQGAF
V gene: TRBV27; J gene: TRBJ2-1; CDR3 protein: ASSPSWYNEQF
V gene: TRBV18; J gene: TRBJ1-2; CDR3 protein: ASSPTGNYGYT
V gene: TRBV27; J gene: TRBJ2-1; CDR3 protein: ASSPRGGASNEQF
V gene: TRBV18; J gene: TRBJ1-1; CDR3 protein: ASSPNRGNTEAF
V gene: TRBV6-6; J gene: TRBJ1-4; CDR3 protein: ASSYSKDKPNEKLF
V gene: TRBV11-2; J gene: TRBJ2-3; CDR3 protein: ASSLRGLMGSDTQY
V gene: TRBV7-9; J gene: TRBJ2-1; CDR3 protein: ASSTTSGRVNEQF
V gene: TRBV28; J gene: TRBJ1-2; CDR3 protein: ASLRQGTNYGYT
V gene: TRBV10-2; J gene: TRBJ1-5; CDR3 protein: ASSDWVGQGADQPQH
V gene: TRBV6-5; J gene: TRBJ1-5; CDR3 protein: ASSPDGYNQPQH
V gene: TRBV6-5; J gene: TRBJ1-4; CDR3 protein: ASRTRQGSNEKLF
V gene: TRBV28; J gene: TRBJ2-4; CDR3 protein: ASSLGYIQY
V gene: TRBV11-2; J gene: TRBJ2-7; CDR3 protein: ATVPGQGNQQY
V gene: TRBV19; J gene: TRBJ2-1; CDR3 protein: ASSISGNSYNEQF
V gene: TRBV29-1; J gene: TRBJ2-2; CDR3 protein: SAATGTGELF
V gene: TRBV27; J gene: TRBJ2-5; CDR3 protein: ASRTAALAGKETQY